Described below is a single T cell receptor (beta chain) sequence and its context. No antigen is known for it. Germline V gene data show CDR1 as LNHDA and CDR2 as SQIVND (reference sequence). The V and J ends lost 6 bases and 6 bases, in that order; junction bases with no gene match: 19. CDR3 length: 17 residues. The data stem from a study of radiotherapy plus CTLA-4 blockade in lung cancer. Across the whole study: Objective responses arose in approximately 17% of patients, and 25% to 35% experienced disease control.

Study-wide results and caveats: TCR clones of tumor origin grew in blood after radiotherapy plus ipilimumab. Response was reportedly best predicted by early blood T cell clone dynamics, with interferon-beta.

Produced via immunoSEQ multiplex PCR; TCRdb's table is partial and in-frame only. The sample carries about 48,000 clones, around 86% recorded once. The chain uses TRBV19 and TRBJ1-1; 7 bases line up with TRBD1. Specimen: peripheral blood, collected from a patient treated with radiotherapy plus ipilimumab. The receptor was isolated from a human donor with non-small cell lung cancer who had stable disease on radiotherapy plus ipilimumab. The CDR3 bases are TGTGCCAGTAGACCTTCGACAGGGCTGGGTTCGGCGCCTGAAGCTTTCTTT. This gives the protein CASRPSTGLGSAPEAFF.